This T cell receptor beta chain derives from a study of graft-versus-host responses after intestinal transplantation. Overall study findings and caveats: With peak circulating GvH clone levels came an association with early post-transplant HvG declines.

The CDR3 is 12 residues long. Germline loops: CDR1 MNHEY, CDR2 SMNVEV (reference sequence). The count of this clone is one. Its antigen is currently unknown. Produced via immunoSEQ multiplex PCR; TCRdb's table is partial and in-frame only. The sample has approximately 70,000 clones; around 90% are singletons. V gene TRBV27 combines with J gene TRBJ2-7, with 8 bases fitting TRBD1. The J call may be in error: the DNA end matches TRBJ2-5 better. The sequencing here drew on unstimulated CD8+ T cells sorted from spleen or lymph node cells, taken before intestinal transplant. The receptor's source is a human donor who received an intestinal transplant. The CDR3 DNA reads TGTGCCAGCAGTACAGGGGGTGAGACCCAGTACTTC. It yields the protein CASSTGGETQYF.